The present T cell receptor (beta chain) was sequenced within a study of cytomegalovirus exposure and HLA in healthy donors. Regarding the study as a whole: Being indistinguishable, some V segments were excluded, TRBV6-2 and TRBV6-3 among them.

Use of 60 Vbeta and 13 Jbeta primers characterized the PCR. TCRdb's copy holds only in-frame clones and misses some; the assay was immunoSEQ multiplex PCR. This sample has about 200,000 clones, with 75% to 85% found just once. V dropped 4 bases and J dropped 4 bases, with 10 bases sitting between them. CDR3 length equals 12 residues. Per the germline V gene, CDR1 is SQVTM and CDR2 is ANQGSEA. This clone has a handful of counts. The antigen is undetermined. Material for sequencing was PBMCs. V and J are TRBV29-1 and TRBJ1-1; D remains ambiguous. The clonotype comes from a woman between 35 and 50 years old in good health and CMV-seronegative. The chain's CDR3 is CSVVEVVTEAFF. DNA for the CDR3: TGCAGCGTTGTAGAGGTAGTCACTGAAGCTTTCTTT.